The subject of this entry is one T cell receptor beta chain. Its antigen is unidentified. This entry belongs to a study of molecular identifiers for immune sequencing clone quantification. Study-wide results and limits: Highly expanded clone sizes could be underestimated by identical TCR molecules sharing a barcode.

Previously described methods with listed TCR primers produced the bulk TCR libraries. TCRdb reanalysed the PCR reads using MiXCR and keeps one entry per CDR3 protein. This table has roughly 630,000 distinct CDR3 sequences, less than 30% appearing once. The CDR3 extends over 14 amino acids. Germline CDR1 is LNHDA and CDR2 is SQIVND (reference sequence). With V trimmed by 3 bases and J by 6 bases, 5 bases remained unmatched. The sample comprised naive CD8+ T cells from blood, with Jurkat cell RNA spiked in. Subset described: FACS-sorted CD8+CD4-CCR7+CD45RA+ naive T cells. The origin of this receptor is a human donor in good health. Some libraries in this study had Jurkat cell RNA spiked in. V usage is TRBV19 and J usage is TRBJ2-3; 8 positions match TRBD2. For the CDR3, the DNA is TGTGCCAGTAGTATTCCGGCTAGCGGGGATACGCAGTATTTT. It encodes CASSIPASGDTQYF.